This TCR beta chain was sequenced during a study of T cells in Graves' hyperthyroidism and ophthalmopathy. Template material for amplifying TCR beta CDR3 regions consisted of RNA transcripts. An initial round of RT-PCR targeting the TCR CDR3 relied on the HTBI primer set. TCRdb reprocessed the multiplex PCR reads with MiXCR, giving one entry per CDR3 protein. The data show over 500,000 distinct CDR3 sequences, 14% seen once. Study results and caveats: A 13 V-J signature model discriminated ophthalmopathy versus stable hyperthyroidism.

This clonotype was recorded many times. Its antigen is currently unknown. Sequencing was done on a sample of blood. The clonotype was recovered from a woman aged 40 to 55 with Graves' hyperthyroidism.

DNA for the CDR3: TGTGCCAGCAGTGTTTTGGGACTAGTTGGCGAGCAGTACTTC. Translated, it gives CASSVLGLVGEQYF. V is TRBV12-3 or TRBV12-4 and J is TRBJ2-7; 8 nucleotides align to TRBD2. CDR3 length equals 14 residues. Trimming took 5 bases from V and 6 from J; bases not matched to a gene: 9.